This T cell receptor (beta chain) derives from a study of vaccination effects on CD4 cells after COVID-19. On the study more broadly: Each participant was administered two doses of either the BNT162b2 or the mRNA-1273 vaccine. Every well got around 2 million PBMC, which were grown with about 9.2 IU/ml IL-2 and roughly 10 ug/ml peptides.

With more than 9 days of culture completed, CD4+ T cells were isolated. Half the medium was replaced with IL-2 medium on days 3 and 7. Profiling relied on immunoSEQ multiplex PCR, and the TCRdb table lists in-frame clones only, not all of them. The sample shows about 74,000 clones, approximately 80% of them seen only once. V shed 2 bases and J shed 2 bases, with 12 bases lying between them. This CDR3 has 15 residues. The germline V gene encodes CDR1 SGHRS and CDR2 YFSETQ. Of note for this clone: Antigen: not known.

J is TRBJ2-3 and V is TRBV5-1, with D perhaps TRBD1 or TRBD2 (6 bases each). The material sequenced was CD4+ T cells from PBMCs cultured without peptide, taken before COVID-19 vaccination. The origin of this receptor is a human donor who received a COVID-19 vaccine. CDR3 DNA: TGCGCCAGCAGCTTTTACGGGGGCCACACAGATACGCAGTATTTT. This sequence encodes CASSFYGGHTDTQYF.